This T cell receptor (beta chain) was identified during a study of blood T cell repertoires in COVID-19. Study-wide background: T cells, B-cell-depleted T cells, or PBMCs provided the cDNA or gDNA that served as material.

The authors' processing: Reference gene primer amplification gave nucleated cell count estimates. Some clones are missing from TCRdb's copy, which holds only in-frame ones; the method was immunoSEQ multiplex PCR. V, J and clone size were drawn from that table, and D and trimming were deduced from the DNA. The repertoire has roughly 120,000 clones, approximately 90% of them found once; the top ten carry around 2.1%. Sequencing was carried out using peripheral blood. The clonotype comes from a woman between 50 and 59 years old with acute or convalescent COVID-19.

CDR3 residues: CASLGGGTGNTIYF. Written as DNA, the CDR3 is TGTGCCAGCCTGGGAGGTGGAACTGGAAACACCATATATTTT. This chain joins TRBV28 and TRBJ1-3; D remains unclear. CDR1 and CDR2 (germline): MDHEN, SYDVKM. Trimming left V 8 bases short and J 2 bases short, with 13 bases between. The CDR3 runs 14 residues.